One T cell receptor beta chain is described in this entry. In the authors' workflow: For nucleated cells, counts were estimated from reference gene primer amplification. Method: immunoSEQ multiplex PCR; TCRdb's copy keeps in-frame clones and lacks some. The V and J calls and clone size come from that table; D and trimming were worked out from the DNA. Of about 50,000 clones in the sample, about 89% are singletons; the top ten hold 25% to 35%. This sample was taken from a study of blood T cell repertoires in COVID-19. For the study at large: Both acute and convalescent COVID-19 samples were obtained from the United States, Italy and Spain.

Germline CDR1 SGHNT, CDR2 YYREEE (reference sequence). V lost 3 bases, J lost 4 bases, and 18 bases lay in between. This CDR3 spans 16 amino acids. This clonotype originated in a human donor in a cohort sampled during active COVID-19. Sequenced sample: peripheral blood. J is TRBJ2-3 and V is TRBV5-4, with a weak D call TRBD2 (6 bases). The CDR3 is CASSSPTGGKADTQYF. DNA for the CDR3: TGTGCCAGCAGCTCCCCCACCGGGGGTAAAGCAGATACGCAGTATTTT.